This TCR beta chain was sequenced for a study of T-cell memory formation after mild COVID-19. This CDR3 contains 16 residues. V lost 5 bases and J lost 5; bases outside the gene matches: 8. TCRdb independently ran MiXCR on the 5' RACE reads; one entry per CDR3 protein. Of hundreds of thousands of distinct CDR3 sequences in the sample, about 18% are singletons; the top ten hold roughly an eighth. This clonotype has more than one count but fewer than ten. This clonotype was obtained from an adult woman who had mild COVID-19 (a few samples of this study predate the infection). Cell type and time point are not known. Specimen: PBMCs or a T cell subset sorted from them (not recorded which). The chain uses TRBV12-3 or TRBV12-4 and TRBJ2-2; 10 bases line up with TRBD1. The chain's CDR3 is CASSPRQGARTGELFF. Here the CDR3 DNA reads TGTGCCAGCAGTCCGCGACAGGGGGCGCGAACCGGGGAGCTGTTTTTT.